This is a list of T cell receptor beta chains from one sample in a study of sequential checkpoint blockade in melanoma. Clones were sequenced by immunoSEQ multiplex PCR, and TCRdb holds only the in-frame ones, with some missing. The repertoire consists of 17,000 or so clones, with roughly three quarters occurring once and the leading ten covering 12%. The material sequenced was CD8+ T cells sorted from blood (inferred from file names), taken from a patient given nivolumab and ipilimumab in sequence. The receptors derive from a human donor with melanoma. CDR3s include the opening cysteine and the closing phenylalanine or tryptophan. The D gene is left open where the match is weak. Where a row states a size, it is once, few, many or the class of an expanded clone; other rows omit it.

size,J,V,D,CDR3,DNA
few,TRBJ2-1,TRBV7-9,TRBD2,CASSFEGGLGYEQFF,TGTGCCAGCAGCTTTGAGGGAGGGCTAGGCTATGAGCAGTTCTTC
few,TRBJ1-2,TRBV7-9,.,CASSLQGGGYTF,TGTGCCAGCAGCTTGCAGGGTGGTGGCTACACCTTC
.,TRBJ2-7,TRBV4-1,TRBD1,CASSHGTGSYEQYF,TGCGCCAGCAGCCATGGGACAGGAAGCTACGAGCAGTACTTC
.,TRBJ1-1,TRBV18,.,CASSPQGHRDGLNTEAFF,TGTGCCAGCTCACCCCAAGGGCACAGGGACGGTTTGAACACTGAAGCTTTCTTT
.,TRBJ2-7,TRBV4-1,TRBD1,CASSQDQGAGYPYEQYF,TGCGCCAGCAGCCAAGATCAGGGGGCGGGGTACCCCTACGAGCAGTACTTC
.,TRBJ2-7,TRBV7-6,TRBD1,CASSARTGVSYEQYF,TGTGCCAGCAGCGCCCGGACAGGGGTCTCCTACGAGCAGTACTTC
.,TRBJ1-5,TRBV6-5,TRBD1,CASSLTGGGQPQHF,TGTGCCAGCAGCCTAACAGGGGGTGGTCAGCCCCAGCATTTT
.,TRBJ2-7,TRBV5-1,.,CASSLGTDRREQYF,TGCGCCAGCAGCTTGGGGACAGATCGGCGCGAGCAGTACTTC
.,TRBJ2-7,TRBV7-1,TRBD2,CASSPSAGAYEQYF,TGTGCCAGCAGCCCCTCCGCGGGAGCTTACGAGCAGTACTTC
.,TRBJ2-7,TRBV4-1,TRBD1,CASSQGQGWEQYF,TGCGCCAGCAGCCAGGGACAGGGGTGGGAGCAGTACTTC
.,TRBJ1-1,TRBV4-2,.,CASSQNTGVNTEAFF,TGTGCCAGCAGCCAAAACACAGGCGTAAACACTGAAGCTTTCTTT
.,TRBJ1-4,TRBV28,.,CASSSRLATNEKLFF,TGTGCCAGCAGCTCACGACTTGCAACTAATGAAAAACTGTTTTTT
.,TRBJ2-7,TRBV30,.,CAWSVGISYEQYF,TGTGCCTGGAGTGTGGGCATTTCCTACGAGCAGTACTTC
.,TRBJ1-2,TRBV19,.,CASSPATANYGYTF,TGTGCCAGTAGCCCCGCGACAGCGAACTATGGCTACACCTTC
.,TRBJ1-6,TRBV4-1,TRBD1,CASSQVSQGDSPLHF,TGCGCCAGCAGCCAAGTCAGTCAGGGGGATTCACCCCTCCACTTT
few,TRBJ2-7,TRBV4-3,TRBD2,CASSQLETSGIYEQYF,TGCGCCAGCAGCCAATTAGAAACTAGCGGGATCTACGAGCAGTACTTC
.,TRBJ2-7,TRBV5-4,.,CASSLGGGYEQYF,TGTGCCAGCAGCTTGGGAGGGGGCTACGAGCAGTACTTC
.,TRBJ1-1,TRBV4-1,.,CASSQVAGNTEAFF,TGCGCCAGCAGCCAAGTTGCAGGGAACACTGAAGCTTTCTTT
few,TRBJ1-2,TRBV4-1,.,CASSQDPVAGYGYTF,TGCGCCAGCAGCCAAGATCCCGTGGCGGGGTATGGCTACACCTTC
.,TRBJ2-7,TRBV21-1,.,CASSKQGQRYEQYF,TGTGCCAGCAGCAAACAGGGGCAGCGGTACGAGCAGTACTTC
.,TRBJ1-1,TRBV5-1,.,CASSLIGENTEAFF,TGCGCCAGCAGCTTGATCGGGGAGAACACTGAAGCTTTCTTT
.,TRBJ1-3,TRBV4-3,.,CASSQDQGNTIYF,TGCGCCAGCAGCCAAGACCAGGGAAACACCATATATTTT
.,TRBJ1-2,TRBV6-1,TRBD1,CASSSQGADGYTF,TGTGCCAGCAGCTCACAGGGGGCGGACGGCTACACCTTC
.,TRBJ2-2,TRBV5-4,TRBD2,CASSPFAGEGTGELFF,TGTGCCAGCAGCCCGTTCGCGGGAGAGGGCACCGGGGAGCTGTTTTTT
.,TRBJ1-2,TRBV7-9,.,CASSLASFYGYTF,TGTGCCAGCAGCTTAGCTTCTTTTTATGGCTACACCTTC
.,TRBJ2-7,TRBV19,.,CASSKQETFYEQYF,TGTGCCAGTAGTAAACAGGAGACCTTCTACGAGCAGTACTTC
.,TRBJ2-2,TRBV6-4,TRBD2,CASSELAGNTGELFF,TGTGCCAGCAGCGAACTAGCGGGGAACACCGGGGAGCTGTTTTTT
.,TRBJ1-2,TRBV6-5,.,CASSLGQNYGYTF,TGTGCCAGCAGTCTCGGACAGAACTATGGCTACACCTTC
.,TRBJ2-7,TRBV13,TRBD1,CASSSRGKEQYF,TGTGCCAGCAGCTCCAGGGGGAAAGAGCAGTACTTC
.,TRBJ2-7,TRBV4-1,TRBD1,CASSARDRTYEQYF,TGCGCCAGCAGCGCCCGGGACAGGACCTACGAGCAGTACTTC
large,TRBJ2-7,TRBV19,.,CASSIYGGGPYEQYF,TGTGCCAGTAGTATCTACGGGGGTGGGCCCTACGAGCAGTACTTC
.,TRBJ1-2,TRBV19,.,CASSRGSWGYTF,TGTGCCAGTAGCCGAGGGTCCTGGGGCTACACCTTC
once,TRBJ2-7,TRBV7-9,.,CASSFPSSYEQYF,TGTGCCAGCAGCTTCCCCAGCTCCTACGAGCAGTACTTC
.,TRBJ1-4,TRBV27,.,CASSLGGEKLFF,TGTGCCAGCAGTTTAGGAGGTGAAAAACTGTTTTTT
few,TRBJ1-2,TRBV4-1,TRBD1,CASSPGTGNLHGYTF,TGCGCCAGCAGCCCCGGGACAGGGAACTTGCATGGCTACACCTTC
.,TRBJ1-1,TRBV7-9,.,CASSAGPTEAFF,TGTGCCAGCAGCGCCGGTCCCACTGAAGCTTTCTTT
.,TRBJ1-2,TRBV5-4,.,CASSLEAGAYGYTF,TGTGCCAGCAGCTTGGAGGCAGGGGCCTATGGCTACACCTTC
.,TRBJ1-5,TRBV28,.,CASSFGQGGLQPQHF,TGTGCCAGCAGTTTTGGTCAGGGCGGTCTCCAGCCCCAGCATTTT
.,TRBJ1-1,TRBV2,TRBD1,CASSTGGLNTEAFF,TGTGCCAGCAGTACAGGGGGGTTGAACACTGAAGCTTTCTTT
.,TRBJ2-7,TRBV28,.,CASIPEAGGSYEQYF,TGTGCCAGCATTCCCGAGGCAGGAGGCTCCTACGAGCAGTACTTC
.,TRBJ2-7,TRBV7-9,.,CASSTDIREQQYF,TGTGCCAGCAGCACCGACATACGCGAACAGCAGTACTTC
.,TRBJ2-7,TRBV4-3,.,CASSQDGAVHEQYF,TGCGCCAGCAGCCAAGATGGGGCAGTCCACGAGCAGTACTTC
.,TRBJ1-1,TRBV2,.,CASSPGEWTEAFF,TGTGCCAGCAGTCCAGGGGAATGGACTGAAGCTTTCTTT
.,TRBJ1-1,TRBV4-1,.,CASSVRTPEGTEAFF,TGCGCCAGCAGCGTACGGACCCCGGAGGGCACTGAAGCTTTCTTT
.,TRBJ1-2,TRBV4-1,.,CASSQAGAANYGYTF,TGCGCCAGCAGCCAAGCAGGGGCAGCTAACTATGGCTACACCTTC
.,TRBJ2-7,TRBV7-9,TRBD1,CASSPTGDGGEQYF,TGTGCCAGCAGCCCGACAGGGGATGGTGGCGAGCAGTACTTC